This T cell receptor beta chain was observed in a study of T cell repertoires in ileal Crohn's disease. Study-wide points: Compared with CD4 T cells, sorted CD8 cells carried more expanded clones.

Concerning this clone: What it recognizes is unknown.

This CDR3 comprises 15 residues. Trimming cost V 3 bases and J 1 base; bases outside gene matches: 6. The germline gives CDR1 SQVTM, CDR2 ANQGSEA. Measured with immunoSEQ multiplex PCR; TCRdb has only the in-frame clones, and not every one. The table has roughly 15,000 clones, approximately 82% seen once; the top ten hold 10%. The receptor's source is an adult with Crohn's disease. Sequences were obtained from ileal tissue. The J gene is TRBJ2-5, the V gene TRBV29-1, with 9 bases identical to TRBD2. This CDR3 is CSVDFSGGLQETQYF. For the CDR3, the DNA is TGCAGCGTTGACTTTAGCGGGGGCCTCCAAGAGACCCAGTACTTC.